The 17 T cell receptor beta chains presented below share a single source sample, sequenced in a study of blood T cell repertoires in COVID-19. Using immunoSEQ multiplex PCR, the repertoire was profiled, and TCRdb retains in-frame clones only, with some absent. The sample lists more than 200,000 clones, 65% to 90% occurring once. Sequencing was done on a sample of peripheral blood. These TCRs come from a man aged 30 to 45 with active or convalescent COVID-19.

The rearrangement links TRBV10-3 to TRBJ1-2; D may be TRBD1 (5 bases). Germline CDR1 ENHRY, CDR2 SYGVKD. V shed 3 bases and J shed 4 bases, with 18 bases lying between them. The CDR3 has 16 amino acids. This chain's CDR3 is CAISDPRRGIPYGYTF. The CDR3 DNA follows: TGTGCCATCAGTGATCCGCGAAGGGGAATTCCCTATGGCTACACCTTC.

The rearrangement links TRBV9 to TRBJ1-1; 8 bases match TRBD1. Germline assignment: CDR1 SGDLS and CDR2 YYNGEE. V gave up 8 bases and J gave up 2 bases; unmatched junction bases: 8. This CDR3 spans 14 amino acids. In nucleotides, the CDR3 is TGTGCCAGTTCGAGACAGGGGACTAACACTGAAGCTTTCTTT. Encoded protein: CASSRQGTNTEAFF.

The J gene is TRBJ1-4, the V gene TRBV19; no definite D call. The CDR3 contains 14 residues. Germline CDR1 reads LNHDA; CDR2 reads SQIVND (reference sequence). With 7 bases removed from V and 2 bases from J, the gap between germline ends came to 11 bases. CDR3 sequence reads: CASNEGSTNEKLFF. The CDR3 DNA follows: TGTGCCAGTAATGAGGGTTCGACTAATGAAAAACTGTTTTTT. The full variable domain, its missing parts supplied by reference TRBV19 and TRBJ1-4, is DGGITQSPKYLFRKEGQNVTLSCEQNLNHDAMYWYRQDPGQGLRLIYYSQIVNDFQKGDIAEGYSVSREKKESFPLTVTSAQKNPTAFYLCASNEGSTNEKLFFGSGTQLSVL.

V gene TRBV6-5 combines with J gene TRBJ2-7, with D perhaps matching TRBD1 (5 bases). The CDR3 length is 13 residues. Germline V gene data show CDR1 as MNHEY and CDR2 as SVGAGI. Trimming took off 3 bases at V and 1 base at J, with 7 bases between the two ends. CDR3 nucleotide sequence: TGTGCCAGCAGTTATCAGGGTTCCTACGAGCAGTACTTC. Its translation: CASSYQGSYEQYF.

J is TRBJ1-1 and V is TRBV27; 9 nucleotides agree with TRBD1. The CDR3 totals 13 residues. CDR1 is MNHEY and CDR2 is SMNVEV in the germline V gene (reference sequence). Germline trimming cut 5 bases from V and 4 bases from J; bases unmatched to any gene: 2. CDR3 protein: CASSTGGGTEAFF. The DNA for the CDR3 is TGTGCCAGCAGTACAGGGGGCGGCACTGAAGCTTTCTTT.

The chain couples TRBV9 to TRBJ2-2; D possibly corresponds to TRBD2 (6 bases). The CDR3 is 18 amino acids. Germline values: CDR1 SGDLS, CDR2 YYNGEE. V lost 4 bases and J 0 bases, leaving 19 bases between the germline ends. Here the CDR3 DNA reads TGTGCCAGCAGCCCTCGGATGATCGGGGGTCCGAACACCGGGGAGCTGTTTTTT. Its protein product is CASSPRMIGGPNTGELFF.

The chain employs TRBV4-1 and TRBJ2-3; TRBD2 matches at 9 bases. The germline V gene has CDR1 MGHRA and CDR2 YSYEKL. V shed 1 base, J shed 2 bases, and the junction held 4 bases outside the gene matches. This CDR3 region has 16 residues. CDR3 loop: CASSQVAGGLTDTQYF. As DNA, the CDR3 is TGCGCCAGCAGCCAAGTGGCGGGGGGGCTCACAGATACGCAGTATTTT.

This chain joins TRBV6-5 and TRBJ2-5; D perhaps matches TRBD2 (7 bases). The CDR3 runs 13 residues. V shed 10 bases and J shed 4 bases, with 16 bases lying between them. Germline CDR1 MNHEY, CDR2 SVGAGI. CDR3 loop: CATLGGGGETQYF. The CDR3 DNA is TGTGCCACCCTTGGCGGGGGCGGAGAGACCCAGTACTTC.

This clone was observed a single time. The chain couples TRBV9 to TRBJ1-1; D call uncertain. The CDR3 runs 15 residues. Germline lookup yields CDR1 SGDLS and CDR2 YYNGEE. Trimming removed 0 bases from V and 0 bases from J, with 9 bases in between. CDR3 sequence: CASSVGGSVNTEAFF. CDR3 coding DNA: TGTGCCAGCAGCGTAGGAGGTTCGGTGAACACTGAAGCTTTCTTT.

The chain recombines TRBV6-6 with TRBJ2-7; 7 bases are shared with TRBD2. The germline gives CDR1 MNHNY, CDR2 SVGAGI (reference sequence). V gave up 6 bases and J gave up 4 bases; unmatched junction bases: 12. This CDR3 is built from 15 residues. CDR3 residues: CASRGPGLRKYEQYF. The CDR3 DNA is TGTGCCAGCAGGGGACCGGGACTAAGAAAGTACGAGCAGTACTTC.

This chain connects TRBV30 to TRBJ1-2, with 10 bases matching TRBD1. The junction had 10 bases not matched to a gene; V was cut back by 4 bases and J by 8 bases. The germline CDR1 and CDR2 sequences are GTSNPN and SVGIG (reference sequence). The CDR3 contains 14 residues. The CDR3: CAWNRDRGHSGYTF. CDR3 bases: TGTGCCTGGAACAGGGACAGGGGTCATTCCGGCTACACCTTC.

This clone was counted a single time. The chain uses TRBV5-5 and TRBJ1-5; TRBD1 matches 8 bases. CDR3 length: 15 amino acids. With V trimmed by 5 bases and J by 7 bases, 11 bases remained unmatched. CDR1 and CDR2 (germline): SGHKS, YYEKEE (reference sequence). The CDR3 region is CASRLTGDSGQPQHF. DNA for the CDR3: TGTGCCAGCAGGCTGACAGGGGATTCGGGACAGCCCCAGCATTTT.

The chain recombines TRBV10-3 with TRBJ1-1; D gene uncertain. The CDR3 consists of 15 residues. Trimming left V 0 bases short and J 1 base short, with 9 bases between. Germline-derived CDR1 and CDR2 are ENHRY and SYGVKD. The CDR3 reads CAISESRQPNTEAFF. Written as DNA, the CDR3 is TGTGCCATCAGTGAGTCGAGACAACCGAACACTGAAGCTTTCTTT.

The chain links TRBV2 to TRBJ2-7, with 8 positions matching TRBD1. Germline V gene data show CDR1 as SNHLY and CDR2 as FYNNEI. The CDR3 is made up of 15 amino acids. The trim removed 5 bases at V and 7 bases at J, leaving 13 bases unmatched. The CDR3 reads CASSLTGTGPLEQYF. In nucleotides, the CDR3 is TGTGCCAGCAGTCTGACCGGGACAGGACCCTTGGAGCAGTACTTC.

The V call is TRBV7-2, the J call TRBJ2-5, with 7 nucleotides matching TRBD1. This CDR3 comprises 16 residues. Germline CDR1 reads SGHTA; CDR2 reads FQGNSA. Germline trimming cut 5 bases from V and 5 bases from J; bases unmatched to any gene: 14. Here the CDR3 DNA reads TGTGCCAGCAGCCCCTGGACAGGCGAGGGTTTCGAGACCCAGTACTTC. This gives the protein CASSPWTGEGFETQYF.

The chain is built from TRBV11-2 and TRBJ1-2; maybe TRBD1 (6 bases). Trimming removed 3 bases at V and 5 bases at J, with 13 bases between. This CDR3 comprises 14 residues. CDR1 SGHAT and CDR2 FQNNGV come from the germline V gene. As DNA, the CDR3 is TGTGCCAGCAGCTTGAACACGAGGGGGTATGGCTACACCTTC. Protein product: CASSLNTRGYGYTF. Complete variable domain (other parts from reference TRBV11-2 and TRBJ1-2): EAGVAQSPRYKIIEKRQSVAFWCNPISGHATLYWYQQILGQGPKLLIQFQNNGVVDDSQLPKDRFSAERLKGVDSTLKIQPAKLEDSAVYLCASSLNTRGYGYTFGSGTRLTVV.

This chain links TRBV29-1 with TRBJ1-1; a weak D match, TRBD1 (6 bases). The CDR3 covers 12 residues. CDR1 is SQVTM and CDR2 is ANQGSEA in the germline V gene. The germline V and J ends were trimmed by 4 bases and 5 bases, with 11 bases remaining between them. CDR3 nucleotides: TGCAGCGTTGCTACAGGGATAACTGAAGCTTTCTTT. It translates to CSVATGITEAFF.